A selection of T cell receptor beta chains follows, all from one sample in a study of shared clonotypes between healthy human individuals. Only in-frame clones appear in the TCRdb table, and some are missing; sequencing was by immunoSEQ multiplex PCR. The sample includes some 2.1 million clones, about 95% of them seen just once. The sequenced sample was naive CD8+ T cells sorted from blood. These receptors all stem from a man between 18 and 29 years old in good health. Each CDR3 is given with its conserved first and last residue. A D gene is named only where the DNA matches it firmly. Size tells how often a clone was seen (once, few, many) or the class of an expanded clone, and some rows leave it out.

v_call: TRBV4-1; d_call: .; j_call: TRBJ2-1; clone_size: .; cdr3_aa: CASRASLSRNEQFF; cdr3_nt: TGCGCCAGCAGGGCTAGTTTATCTCGGAATGAGCAGTTCTTC
v_call: TRBV27; d_call: .; j_call: TRBJ2-1; clone_size: .; cdr3_aa: CASSSDPGSYNEQFF; cdr3_nt: TGTGCCAGCAGTTCGGATCCGGGCTCCTACAATGAGCAGTTCTTC
v_call: TRBV27; d_call: TRBD1; j_call: TRBJ2-1; clone_size: .; cdr3_aa: CASNSPGQNNEQFF; cdr3_nt: TGTGCCAGCAACTCCCCGGGACAGAATAATGAGCAGTTCTTC
v_call: TRBV9; d_call: .; j_call: TRBJ1-6; clone_size: .; cdr3_aa: CASSAYRDWGSPLHF; cdr3_nt: TGTGCCAGCAGCGCCTACAGGGACTGGGGTTCACCCCTCCACTTT
v_call: TRBV2; d_call: TRBD1; j_call: TRBJ1-3; clone_size: .; cdr3_aa: CASSPGWDRPRRDGNTIYF; cdr3_nt: TGTGCCAGCAGCCCTGGTTGGGACAGGCCCCGGCGGGACGGTAACACCATATATTTT
v_call: TRBV27; d_call: TRBD1; j_call: TRBJ2-1; clone_size: .; cdr3_aa: CASSPWTGASEQFF; cdr3_nt: TGTGCCAGCAGTCCATGGACAGGGGCAAGTGAGCAGTTCTTC
v_call: TRBV19; d_call: .; j_call: TRBJ2-1; clone_size: once; cdr3_aa: CASSPDGGGFYNEQFF; cdr3_nt: TGTGCCAGTAGCCCTGACGGGGGCGGGTTCTACAATGAGCAGTTCTTC
v_call: TRBV7-3; d_call: .; j_call: TRBJ2-5; clone_size: once; cdr3_aa: CASSLITDQETQYF; cdr3_nt: TGTGCCAGCAGCTTAATAACGGACCAAGAGACCCAGTACTTC
v_call: TRBV18; d_call: .; j_call: TRBJ1-5; clone_size: .; cdr3_aa: CASSPEGMGGEQPQHF; cdr3_nt: TGTGCCAGCTCCCCCGAGGGTATGGGGGGCGAGCAGCCCCAGCATTTT
v_call: TRBV2; d_call: .; j_call: TRBJ1-4; clone_size: once; cdr3_aa: CASSGLNEKLFF; cdr3_nt: TGTGCCAGCAGTGGCCTAAATGAAAAACTGTTTTTT
v_call: TRBV27; d_call: .; j_call: TRBJ2-5; clone_size: .; cdr3_aa: CASSLGVTETQYF; cdr3_nt: TGTGCCAGCAGTTTAGGCGTAACAGAGACCCAGTACTTC
v_call: TRBV7-2; d_call: .; j_call: TRBJ2-7; clone_size: .; cdr3_aa: CASSHGTGYEQYF; cdr3_nt: TGTGCCAGCAGCCACGGAACAGGCTACGAGCAGTACTTC
v_call: TRBV4-1; d_call: TRBD2; j_call: TRBJ2-7; clone_size: .; cdr3_aa: CASSTPGLAGYEQYF; cdr3_nt: TGCGCCAGCAGCACCCCGGGACTAGCAGGCTACGAGCAGTACTTC
v_call: TRBV7-9; d_call: TRBD2; j_call: TRBJ2-5; clone_size: .; cdr3_aa: CASGDSSGGRETQYF; cdr3_nt: TGTGCCAGCGGGGATTCTAGCGGGGGTAGAGAGACCCAGTACTTC
v_call: TRBV5-8; d_call: .; j_call: TRBJ1-1; clone_size: .; cdr3_aa: CASSLNWLGNTEAFF; cdr3_nt: TGTGCCAGCAGCTTGAATTGGTTAGGGAACACTGAAGCTTTCTTT
v_call: TRBV6-1; d_call: .; j_call: TRBJ2-2; clone_size: .; cdr3_aa: CASSESRLTGELFF; cdr3_nt: TGTGCCAGCAGTGAATCGAGGTTGACCGGGGAGCTGTTTTTT
v_call: TRBV7-9; d_call: TRBD2; j_call: TRBJ2-3; clone_size: .; cdr3_aa: CASSFIPRGDQADTQYF; cdr3_nt: TGTGCCAGCAGCTTTATCCCACGGGGGGATCAGGCAGATACGCAGTATTTT
v_call: TRBV5-1; d_call: TRBD1; j_call: TRBJ1-1; clone_size: .; cdr3_aa: CASSLVTGGSAEAFF; cdr3_nt: TGCGCCAGCAGCTTAGTGACAGGGGGCAGCGCTGAAGCTTTCTTT
v_call: TRBV28; d_call: .; j_call: TRBJ2-5; clone_size: .; cdr3_aa: CASSTNYQETQYF; cdr3_nt: TGTGCCAGCAGTACAAACTACCAAGAGACCCAGTACTTC
v_call: TRBV13; d_call: .; j_call: TRBJ1-2; clone_size: once; cdr3_aa: CASSSPGGVKGYTF; cdr3_nt: TGTGCCAGCAGCTCACCCGGGGGGGTTAAAGGCTACACCTTC
v_call: TRBV29-1; d_call: .; j_call: TRBJ2-7; clone_size: .; cdr3_aa: CSVEGGIPYEQYF; cdr3_nt: TGCAGCGTTGAGGGCGGAATCCCCTACGAGCAGTACTTC
v_call: TRBV6-5; d_call: TRBD1; j_call: TRBJ1-2; clone_size: .; cdr3_aa: CASSLTPGQGTHGYTF; cdr3_nt: TGTGCCAGCAGTTTAACGCCGGGACAGGGTACCCATGGCTACACCTTC
v_call: TRBV6-6; d_call: .; j_call: TRBJ1-1; clone_size: .; cdr3_aa: CASSYGEGGTEAFF; cdr3_nt: TGTGCCAGCAGTTACGGGGAGGGAGGCACTGAAGCTTTCTTT
v_call: TRBV5-6; d_call: .; j_call: TRBJ2-7; clone_size: .; cdr3_aa: CASSLAVARYEQYF; cdr3_nt: TGTGCCAGCAGCTTGGCCGTTGCCCGCTACGAGCAGTACTTC
v_call: TRBV11-1; d_call: TRBD1; j_call: TRBJ2-2; clone_size: .; cdr3_aa: CASSPRTGGTGELFF; cdr3_nt: TGTGCCAGCAGCCCCCGGACAGGGGGAACCGGGGAGCTGTTTTTT
v_call: TRBV6-6; d_call: TRBD1; j_call: TRBJ1-5; clone_size: few; cdr3_aa: CASSTTGTGSNQPQHF; cdr3_nt: TGTGCCAGCAGTACAACCGGGACAGGGAGCAATCAGCCCCAGCATTTT
v_call: TRBV11-2; d_call: .; j_call: TRBJ2-2; clone_size: .; cdr3_aa: CASSHRASYTGELFF; cdr3_nt: TGTGCCAGCAGCCATAGGGCCAGTTACACCGGGGAGCTGTTTTTT
v_call: TRBV7-6; d_call: .; j_call: TRBJ1-5; clone_size: .; cdr3_aa: CASSLGETGRNQPQHF; cdr3_nt: TGTGCCAGCAGCTTAGGGGAGACAGGTAGGAATCAGCCCCAGCATTTT
v_call: TRBV9; d_call: TRBD2; j_call: TRBJ2-1; clone_size: .; cdr3_aa: CASSSPGVAGPYNEQFF; cdr3_nt: TGTGCCAGCAGCTCCCCCGGGGTAGCGGGGCCCTACAATGAGCAGTTCTTC
v_call: TRBV5-1; d_call: TRBD1; j_call: TRBJ2-5; clone_size: .; cdr3_aa: CASSPGVTGGETQYF; cdr3_nt: TGCGCCAGCAGCCCGGGAGTTACAGGGGGCGAGACCCAGTACTTC
v_call: TRBV4-1; d_call: .; j_call: TRBJ2-7; clone_size: .; cdr3_aa: CASSPEAGQGSFTYEQYF; cdr3_nt: TGCGCCAGCAGCCCCGAAGCTGGGCAGGGGAGTTTTACCTACGAGCAGTACTTC
v_call: TRBV6-1; d_call: TRBD1; j_call: TRBJ2-7; clone_size: .; cdr3_aa: CAVRLEGARHEQYF; cdr3_nt: TGTGCTGTCCGGCTTGAGGGGGCACGGCACGAGCAGTACTTC
v_call: TRBV4-1; d_call: .; j_call: TRBJ2-3; clone_size: .; cdr3_aa: CASSQDMGGNTDTQYF; cdr3_nt: TGCGCCAGCAGCCAAGATATGGGCGGTAACACAGATACGCAGTATTTT
v_call: TRBV27; d_call: .; j_call: TRBJ2-7; clone_size: once; cdr3_aa: CASSPQQGFSGEQYF; cdr3_nt: TGTGCCAGCAGTCCTCAACAGGGATTCTCGGGCGAGCAGTACTTC
v_call: TRBV14; d_call: .; j_call: TRBJ1-1; clone_size: .; cdr3_aa: CASSQVGPGDTEAFF; cdr3_nt: TGTGCCAGCAGCCAAGTGGGTCCGGGGGACACTGAAGCTTTCTTT
v_call: TRBV5-1; d_call: .; j_call: TRBJ2-7; clone_size: .; cdr3_aa: CASSLSSGVSFHEQYF; cdr3_nt: TGCGCCAGCAGCTTATCCTCGGGAGTGAGCTTCCACGAGCAGTACTTC
v_call: TRBV5-1; d_call: TRBD1; j_call: TRBJ2-3; clone_size: .; cdr3_aa: CASSYGQGIDTQYF; cdr3_nt: TGCGCCAGCAGCTACGGACAGGGAATAGATACGCAGTATTTT
v_call: TRBV7-9; d_call: .; j_call: TRBJ2-7; clone_size: .; cdr3_aa: CASSLSTGEKIYEQYF; cdr3_nt: TGTGCCAGCAGCTTATCAACAGGAGAGAAGATCTACGAGCAGTACTTC
v_call: TRBV9; d_call: TRBD2; j_call: TRBJ2-7; clone_size: .; cdr3_aa: CASSGEGWLDEQYF; cdr3_nt: TGTGCCAGCAGCGGGGAGGGGTGGCTGGACGAGCAGTACTTC
v_call: TRBV6-1; d_call: TRBD1; j_call: TRBJ2-7; clone_size: .; cdr3_aa: CASSPTGGELEQYF; cdr3_nt: TGTGCCAGCAGTCCGACAGGGGGGGAGCTCGAGCAGTACTTC
v_call: TRBV7-2; d_call: TRBD2; j_call: TRBJ2-7; clone_size: .; cdr3_aa: CASSLGTSIYEQYF; cdr3_nt: TGTGCCAGCAGCTTAGGGACTAGCATCTACGAGCAGTACTTC
v_call: TRBV19; d_call: .; j_call: TRBJ1-4; clone_size: once; cdr3_aa: CASSIYGGGLFF; cdr3_nt: TGTGCCAGTAGTATTTATGGCGGGGGGCTGTTTTTT
v_call: TRBV11-2; d_call: .; j_call: TRBJ1-4; clone_size: .; cdr3_aa: CASSLVSVNEKLFF; cdr3_nt: TGTGCCAGCAGCTTAGTTAGTGTTAATGAAAAACTGTTTTTT
v_call: TRBV29-1; d_call: .; j_call: TRBJ1-1; clone_size: once; cdr3_aa: CSVEPGINTEAFF; cdr3_nt: TGCAGCGTTGAACCGGGAATTAACACTGAAGCTTTCTTT
v_call: TRBV7-2; d_call: .; j_call: TRBJ2-7; clone_size: .; cdr3_aa: CASSLSLSGFSSYEQYF; cdr3_nt: TGTGCCAGCAGCTTAAGTCTCAGCGGGTTCAGCTCCTACGAGCAGTACTTC
v_call: TRBV7-9; d_call: .; j_call: TRBJ1-2; clone_size: few; cdr3_aa: CASSLVGSDYGYTF; cdr3_nt: TGTGCCAGCAGCTTAGTGGGCAGCGACTATGGCTACACCTTC
v_call: TRBV6-1; d_call: .; j_call: TRBJ2-3; clone_size: .; cdr3_aa: CASSDGTTSTDTQYF; cdr3_nt: TGTGCCAGCAGTGACGGGACGACTAGCACAGATACGCAGTATTTT
v_call: TRBV30; d_call: .; j_call: TRBJ2-1; clone_size: once; cdr3_aa: CAWSHTGGEQFF; cdr3_nt: TGTGCCTGGAGTCACACTGGGGGTGAGCAGTTCTTC
v_call: TRBV5-6; d_call: TRBD2; j_call: TRBJ2-5; clone_size: .; cdr3_aa: CASSLTGTSGKDGYF; cdr3_nt: TGTGCCAGCAGCTTAACCGGGACTAGCGGAAAGGATGGCTACTTC
v_call: TRBV30; d_call: TRBD2; j_call: TRBJ2-4; clone_size: .; cdr3_aa: CAWSGAGAGIQYF; cdr3_nt: TGTGCCTGGAGTGGAGCGGGGGCGGGCATTCAGTACTTC
v_call: TRBV27; d_call: .; j_call: TRBJ2-7; clone_size: .; cdr3_aa: CASSSNPRSYYEQYF; cdr3_nt: TGTGCCAGCAGTTCAAACCCACGTAGCTACTACGAGCAGTACTTC
v_call: TRBV6-6; d_call: TRBD1; j_call: TRBJ2-2; clone_size: .; cdr3_aa: CASSYTRTGDTGELFF; cdr3_nt: TGTGCCAGCAGTTATACGAGGACAGGGGACACCGGGGAGCTGTTTTTT